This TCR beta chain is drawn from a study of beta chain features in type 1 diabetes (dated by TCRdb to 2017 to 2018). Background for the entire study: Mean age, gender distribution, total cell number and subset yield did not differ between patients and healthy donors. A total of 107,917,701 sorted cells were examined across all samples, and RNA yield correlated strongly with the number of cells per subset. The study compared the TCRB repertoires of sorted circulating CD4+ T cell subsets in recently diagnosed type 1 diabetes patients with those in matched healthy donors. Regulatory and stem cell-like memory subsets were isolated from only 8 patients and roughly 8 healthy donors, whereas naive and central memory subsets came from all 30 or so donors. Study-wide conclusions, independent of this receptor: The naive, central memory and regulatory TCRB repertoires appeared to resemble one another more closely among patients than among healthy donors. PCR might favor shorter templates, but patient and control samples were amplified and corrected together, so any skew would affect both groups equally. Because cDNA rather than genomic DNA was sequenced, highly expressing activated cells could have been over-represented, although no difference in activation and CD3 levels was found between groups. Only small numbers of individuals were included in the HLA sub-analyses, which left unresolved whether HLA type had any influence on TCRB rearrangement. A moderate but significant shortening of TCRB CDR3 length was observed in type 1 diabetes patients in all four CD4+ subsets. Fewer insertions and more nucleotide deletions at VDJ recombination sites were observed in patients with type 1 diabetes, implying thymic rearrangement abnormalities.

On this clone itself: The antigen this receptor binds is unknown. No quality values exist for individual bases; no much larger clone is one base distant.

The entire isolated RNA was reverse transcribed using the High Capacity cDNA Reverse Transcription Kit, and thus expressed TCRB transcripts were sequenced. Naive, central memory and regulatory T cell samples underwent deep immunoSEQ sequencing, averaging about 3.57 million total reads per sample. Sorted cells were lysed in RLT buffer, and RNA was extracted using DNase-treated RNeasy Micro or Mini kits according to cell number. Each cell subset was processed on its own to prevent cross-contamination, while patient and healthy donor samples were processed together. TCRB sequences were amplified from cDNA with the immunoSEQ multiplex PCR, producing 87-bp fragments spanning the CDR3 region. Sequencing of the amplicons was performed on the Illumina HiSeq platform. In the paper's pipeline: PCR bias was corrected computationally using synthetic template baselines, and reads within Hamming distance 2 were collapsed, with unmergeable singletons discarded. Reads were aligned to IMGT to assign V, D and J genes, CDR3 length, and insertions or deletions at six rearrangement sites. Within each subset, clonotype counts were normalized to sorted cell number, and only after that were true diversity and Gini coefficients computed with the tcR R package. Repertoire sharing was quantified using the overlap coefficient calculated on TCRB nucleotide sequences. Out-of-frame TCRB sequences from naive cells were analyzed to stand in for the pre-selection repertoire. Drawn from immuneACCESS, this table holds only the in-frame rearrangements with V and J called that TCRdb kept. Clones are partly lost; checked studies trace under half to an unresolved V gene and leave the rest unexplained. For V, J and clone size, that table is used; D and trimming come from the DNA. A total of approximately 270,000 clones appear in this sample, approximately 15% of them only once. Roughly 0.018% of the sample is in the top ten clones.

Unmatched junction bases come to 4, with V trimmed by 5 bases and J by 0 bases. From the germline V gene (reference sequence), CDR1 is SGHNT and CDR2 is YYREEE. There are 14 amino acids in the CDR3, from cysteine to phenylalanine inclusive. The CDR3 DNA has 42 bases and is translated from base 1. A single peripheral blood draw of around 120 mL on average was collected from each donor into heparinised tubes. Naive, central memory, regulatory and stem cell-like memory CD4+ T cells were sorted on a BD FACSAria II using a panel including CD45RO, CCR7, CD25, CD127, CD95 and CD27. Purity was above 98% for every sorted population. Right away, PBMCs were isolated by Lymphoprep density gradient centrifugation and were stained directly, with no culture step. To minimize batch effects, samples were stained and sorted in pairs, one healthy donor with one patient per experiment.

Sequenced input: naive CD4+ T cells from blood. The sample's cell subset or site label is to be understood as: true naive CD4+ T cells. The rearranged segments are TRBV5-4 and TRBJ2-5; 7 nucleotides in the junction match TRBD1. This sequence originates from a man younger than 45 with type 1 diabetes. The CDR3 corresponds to CASRFGQDQETQYF. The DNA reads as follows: TGTGCCAGCAGGTTTGGACAGGACCAAGAGACCCAGTACTTC.